Listed below are T cell receptor beta chains from one sample, sequenced in a study of regulatory T cells in long-lasting Graves disease. Using its own MiXCR run on the multiplex PCR reads, TCRdb lists one record per CDR3 protein. The repertoire includes hundreds of thousands of distinct CDR3 sequences, approximately 22% of them detected once, and roughly an eighth sits in the top ten. Specimen: peripheral blood mononuclear cells (PBMCs), collected when the disease was refractory, from a patient treated with antithyroid drugs. These receptors were taken from a female donor with Graves disease. Both conserved end residues are part of each CDR3. D genes are given only for firm matches. Where a row states a size, it is once, few, many or the class of an expanded clone; other rows omit it.

size: many; V: TRBV12-3/TRBV12-4; J: TRBJ2-5; D: -; DNA: TGTGCCAGCAGTTTACAGTCAGGAGAGACCCAGTACTTC; CDR3: CASSLQSGETQYF
size: -; V: TRBV5-6; J: TRBJ2-3; D: TRBD1; DNA: TGTGCCAGCAGCGCTTGGGGACAGGGTATTTTCACAGATACGCAGTATTTT; CDR3: CASSAWGQGIFTDTQYF
size: many; V: TRBV7-8; J: TRBJ1-6; D: -; DNA: TGTGCCAGCAGCCAAACTAGAGGGGATTCACCCCTCCACTTT; CDR3: CASSQTRGDSPLHF
size: -; V: TRBV27; J: TRBJ2-7; D: -; DNA: TGTGCCAGCACTTCGGCTTCCTACGAGCAGTACTTC; CDR3: CASTSASYEQYF
size: few; V: TRBV24-1; J: TRBJ2-2; D: -; DNA: TGTGCCACCAGTGATTTACCCGGGGAGCTGTTTTTT; CDR3: CATSDLPGELFF
size: many; V: TRBV7-9; J: TRBJ2-5; D: -; DNA: TGTGCCAGCAGCGTTGACCAGCAAGAGACCCAGTACTTC; CDR3: CASSVDQQETQYF
size: many; V: TRBV11-2; J: TRBJ2-5; D: -; DNA: TGTGCCAGCAGCTTAGAGGCATCCCTTGGGGAGACCCAGTACTTC; CDR3: CASSLEASLGETQYF
size: -; V: TRBV3-1; J: TRBJ1-1; D: -; DNA: TGTGCCAGCAGCCAAGGTAGGGGCACTGAAGCTTTCTTT; CDR3: CASSQGRGTEAFF
size: many; V: TRBV29-1; J: TRBJ2-7; D: -; DNA: TGCAGCGTTGAAGCGGGTGTGGGGAGCTCACCCTACGAGCAGTACTTC; CDR3: CSVEAGVGSSPYEQYF
size: many; V: TRBV12-3/TRBV12-4; J: TRBJ2-7; D: -; DNA: TGTGCCAGCAGTTTAGGGGAGGGGGGACAGCCTTACGAGCAGTACTTC; CDR3: CASSLGEGGQPYEQYF
size: few; V: TRBV11-2; J: TRBJ2-7; D: -; DNA: TGTGCCAGCAGCTTAGATCACCGGATGAACGAGCAGTACTTC; CDR3: CASSLDHRMNEQYF
size: -; V: TRBV30; J: TRBJ2-5; D: -; DNA: TGTGCCCAGGGGTCCGGAAGAATGGAAGAGACCCAGTACTTC; CDR3: CAQGSGRMEETQYF
size: -; V: TRBV7-8; J: TRBJ2-2; D: -; DNA: TGTGCCAGCAGCTCCGGCAGGGCCGGGGAGCTGTTTTTT; CDR3: CASSSGRAGELFF
size: many; V: TRBV30; J: TRBJ1-1; D: -; DNA: TGTGCCTGGAGTGTACGGGAGAACACTGAAGCTTTCTTT; CDR3: CAWSVRENTEAFF
size: few; V: TRBV6-5; J: TRBJ2-2; D: TRBD2; DNA: TGTGCCAGCAGTTACTCGAGACTAGCGGGAGGAGGGGTCACCGGGGAGCTGTTTTTT; CDR3: CASSYSRLAGGGVTGELFF
size: -; V: TRBV5-8; J: TRBJ2-5; D: TRBD1; DNA: TGTGCCAGCAGCACTACAGGGGGTGGGGAGACCCAGTACTTC; CDR3: CASSTTGGGETQYF
size: -; V: TRBV20-1; J: TRBJ2-7; D: -; DNA: TGCAGTGCTAGTCGGACGGGAACAGCCTACGAGCAGTACTTC; CDR3: CSASRTGTAYEQYF